The T cell receptor (beta chain) under discussion was sequenced for a study of blood T cells in healthy people across ages. Trimming took off 3 bases at V and 3 bases at J, with 14 bases between the two ends. The CDR3 loop spans 15 amino acids. CDR1 MGHDK and CDR2 SYGVNS come from the germline V gene. For the second PCR, which ran for 7 to 11 cycles, a sample-barcoded 5' primer and a J-beta primer mix were used. TCRdb reprocessed the 5' RACE reads via MiXCR and lists one record per CDR3 protein. There are 1,500,000 or so distinct CDR3 sequences in the sample; approximately 59% occur only once, and 6.7% lies in the top ten.

The chain is built from TRBV25-1 and TRBJ2-5; TRBD2 might be the D (5 bases). What was sequenced was blood. The receptor's source is a man aged 18 to 35 in good health. This CDR3 is CASSDSLGLKETQYF. CDR3 coding DNA: TGTGCCAGCAGTGATTCCCTCGGACTCAAAGAGACCCAGTACTTC.